Each of the 18 T cell receptor beta chains below was sequenced from the same sample in a study of T cells in Graves' hyperthyroidism and ophthalmopathy. Researchers took RNA transcripts and amplified the TCR beta CDR3 regions from them. A first-round RT-PCR of the TCR CDR3 used the HTBI primer set. TCRdb reanalysed the multiplex PCR reads using MiXCR and keeps one entry per CDR3 protein. The sample consists of about 400,000 distinct CDR3 sequences, 11% to 15% of them appearing once. Material for sequencing was blood. The source is a man aged 50-59 years with Graves' ophthalmopathy.

With respect to this clonotype: The junction departs from the called germline gene at one end, perhaps through a read error. J is TRBJ2-7 and V is TRBV28; 7 bases are a match to TRBD1. This CDR3 comprises 14 residues. Germline-derived CDR1 and CDR2 are MDHEN and SYDVKM. The CDR3 spells CACSLIQGISEQYF. The CDR3 DNA reads TGTGCCTGCAGTTTGATACAGGGGATATCCGAGCAGTACTTC.

The V and J genes are TRBV12-3 or TRBV12-4 and TRBJ2-1, with 7 nucleotides matching TRBD2. V lost 6 bases to trimming and J lost 0 bases; unmatched junction nucleotides: 2. The CDR3 covers 14 residues. The CDR3 DNA reads TGTGCCAGCAGACTAGCGTCCTCCTACAATGAGCAGTTCTTC. This codes for CASRLASSYNEQFF.

The gene calls are TRBV27 and TRBJ2-1; 7 bases line up with TRBD2. V lost 6 bases, J lost 15 bases, and 23 bases stayed unmatched. Looked up from germline, CDR1 is MNHEY and CDR2 is SMNVEV (reference sequence). The CDR3 is 16 residues long. The DNA for the CDR3 is TGTGCCAGCAGCCAAGAGCCAAAACTAGCGACCCGTGGGTGGTTCTTC. It yields the protein CASSQEPKLATRGWFF.

The chain has TRBV6-2 or TRBV6-3 and TRBJ2-7; 9 bases line up with TRBD2. The CDR3 has 16 amino acids. V shed 2 bases and J 0 bases; nucleotides not matched to a gene: 5. CDR1 MNHEY and CDR2 SVGEGT come from the germline V gene. The CDR3 protein is CASSYKSGRTSYEQYF. The CDR3 DNA is TGTGCCAGCAGTTACAAGAGCGGGAGGACCTCCTACGAGCAGTACTTC.

This clonotype has ten or more counts. This sequence joins TRBV28 and TRBJ1-5; D gene uncertain. CDR3 length: 13 residues. Germline assignment: CDR1 MDHEN and CDR2 SYDVKM. The V end was cut by 5 bases, the J end by 3 bases, with 8 bases between. CDR3 loop: CASSVGDNQPQHF. The CDR3 DNA reads TGTGCCAGCAGTGTAGGAGACAATCAGCCCCAGCATTTT.

The table lists this clonotype with many counts. This chain links TRBV5-1 with TRBJ2-2; TRBD1 agrees at 10 bases. The CDR3 consists of 15 residues. Germline V lookup: CDR1 SGHRS, CDR2 YFSETQ. V dropped 4 bases and J dropped 5; count of bases not matched to a gene: 5. This chain's CDR3 is CASSKDRGRTGELFF. DNA for the CDR3: TGCGCCAGCAGCAAAGACAGGGGGCGAACCGGGGAGCTGTTTTTT.

The V and J genes are TRBV5-1 and TRBJ1-4; D may be TRBD1 (5 bases). The CDR3 consists of 17 residues. V was clipped by 4 bases and J by 0 bases, with 16 bases between them. Germline CDR1 and CDR2: SGHRS and YFSETQ. This chain's CDR3 is CASSRGGVVTTNEKLFF. DNA of the CDR3: TGCGCCAGCAGCCGTGGGGGGGTAGTGACAACTAATGAAAAACTGTTTTTT. The whole variable domain, filled in from reference TRBV5-1 and TRBJ1-4, reads KAGVTQTPRYLIKTRGQQVTLSCSPISGHRSVSWYQQTPGQGLQFLFEYFSETQRNKGNFPGRFSGRQFSNSRSEMNVSTLELGDSALYLCASSRGGVVTTNEKLFFGSGTQLSVL.

The table lists this clonotype with many counts. The chain uses TRBV12-3 or TRBV12-4 and TRBJ1-1; D is perhaps TRBD1 (5 bases). The V and J ends lost 6 bases and 2 bases respectively, with 13 bases between them. The CDR3 runs 14 residues. The CDR3 spells CASSRATGNTEAFF. The DNA of the CDR3 is TGTGCCAGCAGCCGCGCAACAGGCAACACTGAAGCTTTCTTT.

This clonotype was seen only a few times. The CDR3 region has the DNA TGCAGTGCTAGGTCAAGGGACACTAGGACAGATACGCAGTATTTT. It is translated as CSARSRDTRTDTQYF. This chain connects TRBV20-1 to TRBJ2-3; a possible D gene is TRBD1 (6 bases). This CDR3 contains 15 residues. With 3 bases removed from V and 3 bases from J, the gap between germline ends came to 16 bases. The germline CDR1 and CDR2 sequences are DFQATT and SNEGSKA (reference sequence).

V gene TRBV7-8 combines with J gene TRBJ2-7; perhaps TRBD1 as D (5 bases). Germline-derived CDR1 and CDR2 are SGHVS and FQNEAQ. There are 15 residues in the CDR3. Trimming took off 2 bases at V and 0 bases at J, with 11 bases between the two ends. CDR3 protein: CASSLRPGPSYEQYF. In nucleotides, the CDR3 is TGTGCCAGCAGCTTAAGGCCAGGGCCCTCCTACGAGCAGTACTTC.

The table lists this clonotype with many counts. The chain recombines TRBV5-5 with TRBJ2-1; 10 bases are a match to TRBD2. Germline CDR1 and CDR2: SGHKS and YYEKEE (reference sequence). The CDR3 is 17 amino acids. With V trimmed by 4 bases and J by 3 bases, 10 bases remained unmatched. This chain's CDR3 is CASSPVPRTSGYNEQFF. In DNA form, the CDR3 reads TGTGCCAGCAGCCCCGTTCCTAGGACTAGCGGCTACAATGAGCAGTTCTTC.

This clonotype appeared many times. The chain recombines TRBV3-1 with TRBJ2-2; D unclear. The ends were cut back, 0 bases at V and 1 base at J, with 9 bases in the middle. This CDR3 region has 16 residues. Germline CDR1 and CDR2: LGHDT and YNNKEL (reference sequence). The CDR3 region has the DNA TGTGCCAGCAGCCAAGATGTAATAGAGAACACCGGGGAGCTGTTTTTT. This codes for CASSQDVIENTGELFF. Full variable domain (rest looked up from reference TRBV3-1 and TRBJ2-2): DTAVSQTPKYLVTQMGNDKSIKCEQNLGHDTMYWYKQDSKKFLKIMFSYNNKELIINETVPNRFSPKSPDKAHLNLHINSLELGDSAVYFCASSQDVIENTGELFFGEGSRLTVL.

Many counts were recorded for this clonotype. The chain carries TRBV5-1 and TRBJ2-3, with TRBD2 identical over 10 bases. The germline gives CDR1 SGHRS, CDR2 YFSETQ. The CDR3 runs to 14 residues. V gave up 5 bases and J gave up 6 bases; unmatched junction bases: 6. As DNA, the CDR3 is TGCGCCAGCAGGGCTAGCGGGAGACGGGATACGCAGTATTTT. It translates to CASRASGRRDTQYF.

The chain joins TRBV11-2 to TRBJ2-2; TRBD2 aligns across 12 bases. Germline V CDR1 and CDR2: SGHAT, FQNNGV. The CDR3 spans 17 residues. V lost 5 bases and J lost 4; bases outside the gene matches: 8. CDR3 sequence: CASSRTSGVGSTGELFF. CDR3 nucleotides: TGTGCCAGCAGCCGGACTAGCGGGGTTGGAAGCACCGGGGAGCTGTTTTTT.

CDR3 residues: CASSLGSTARGTVQYF. The CDR3 DNA follows: TGTGCCAGCAGCTTGGGATCCACCGCGCGGGGTACGGTGCAGTACTTC. The genes are TRBV5-8 and TRBJ2-7; D possibly corresponds to TRBD2 (6 bases). The V end was cut by 0 bases, the J end by 9 bases, with 22 bases between. The CDR3 is 16 residues long. Germline V CDR1 and CDR2: SGHTS, YDEGEE.

In the case of this clonotype: Being one base from a much bigger clone, this may be a read error. The J gene is TRBJ2-5, the V gene TRBV7-8; 11 bases match TRBD2. The CDR3 totals 16 residues. Germline CDR1 is SGHVS and CDR2 is FQNEAQ. The CDR3 reads CDSSSRLAGTSETQYF. The CDR3 DNA reads as TGTGACAGCAGCTCTCGACTAGCGGGAACGAGTGAGACCCAGTACTTC. The variable domain in full, with the rest retrieved from reference TRBV7-8 and TRBJ2-5, is GAGVSQSPRYKVAKRGQDVALRCDPISGHVSLFWYQQALGQGPEFLTYFQNEAQLDKSGLPSDRFFAERPEGSVSTLKIQRTQQEDSAVYLCDSSSRLAGTSETQYFGPGTRLLVL.

At least ten counts were recorded for this clonotype. The V call is TRBV3-1, the J call TRBJ2-5; D gene ambiguous. From germline, CDR1 is LGHDT and CDR2 YNNKEL (reference sequence). The CDR3 runs to 13 residues. V lost 7 bases and J 5 bases, leaving 14 bases between the germline ends. The chain's CDR3 is CASTGHMAETQYF. CDR3 DNA: TGTGCCAGCACAGGCCACATGGCGGAGACCCAGTACTTC.

This clonotype was found many times. This chain uses TRBV28 with TRBJ2-3; 7 bases are a match to TRBD2. V lost 6 bases, J lost 3 bases, and 12 bases stayed unmatched. This CDR3 spans 16 amino acids. Germline values: CDR1 MDHEN, CDR2 SYDVKM. The CDR3 DNA is TGTGCCAGCAGCAGTCCCGCGGGGGTGTTGACAGATACGCAGTATTTT. It yields the protein CASSSPAGVLTDTQYF.